Presented here are 24 T cell receptor beta chains from one specimen sequenced in a study of Tregs in tolerant kidney transplant recipients (dated by TCRdb to between 2018 and 2021). Interpreted using the paper, the time point label stands for: blood sample drawn before combined kidney and bone marrow transplant. Libraries came from the immunoSEQ multiplex PCR assay. Here the immuneACCESS table is served through TCRdb, limited to in-frame sequences with V and J called. Missing clones are a known gap in these copies; in checked studies unresolved V genes cover under half, and the rest lacks a known reason. The sample records tens of thousands of clones, 95% to 98% of which are singletons. The ten top clones hold approximately 0.52% of the sample. The sequenced sample was CD4+ T cells from blood, obtained before the transplant. These receptors were collected from a human donor who received a combined kidney and bone marrow transplant.

In DNA form, the CDR3 reads TGTGCCAGTCGGACGGGGGGAGGATCGACTGAAGCTTTCTTT. Translation gives CASRTGGGSTEAFF. This chain links TRBV19 with TRBJ1-1; D might be TRBD1 (5 bases). This CDR3 spans 14 amino acids. Germline CDR1 LNHDA, CDR2 SQIVND (reference sequence). The V end was cut by 8 bases, the J end by 5 bases, with 18 bases between. The full variable domain, rest sourced from reference TRBV19 and TRBJ1-1, is DGGITQSPKYLFRKEGQNVTLSCEQNLNHDAMYWYRQDPGQGLRLIYYSQIVNDFQKGDIAEGYSVSREKKESFPLTVTSAQKNPTAFYLCASRTGGGSTEAFFGQGTRLTVV.

The chain is built from TRBV7-3 and TRBJ2-2; D is perhaps TRBD1 (5 bases). CDR1 is SGHTA, CDR2 FQGTGA, per germline. V lost 6 bases, J lost 6 bases, and 17 bases lay in between. This CDR3 region has 15 residues. The CDR3 DNA reads as TGTGCCAGCAGGATAGGGGCTGTGGGTCCCGGGGAGCTGTTTTTT. The encoded protein is CASRIGAVGPGELFF. Full variable domain (rest looked up from reference TRBV7-3 and TRBJ2-2): GAGVSQTPSNKVTEKGKYVELRCDPISGHTALYWYRQSLGQGPEFLIYFQGTGAADDSGLPNDRFFAVRPEGSVSTLKIQRTERGDSAVYLCASRIGAVGPGELFFGEGSRLTVL.

The chain uses TRBV2 and TRBJ2-1, with 7 nucleotides matching TRBD1. J lost 4 bases, V lost 7 bases, and 10 bases had no gene match. Germline V gene sequence: CDR1 SNHLY, CDR2 FYNNEI. The CDR3 runs to 15 residues. The CDR3 loop reads CASIRDRDLYNEQFF. The CDR3 DNA follows: TGTGCCAGCATTAGAGACAGGGACCTTTACAATGAGCAGTTCTTC.

The V call is TRBV18, the J call TRBJ2-7; 7 positions match TRBD1. With V trimmed by 3 bases and J by 0 bases, 5 bases remained unmatched. The CDR3 loop spans 15 amino acids. CDR1 and CDR2 (germline): KGHSH, LQKENI. The DNA for the CDR3 is TGTGCCAGCTCACCCGCTCGACAGGGCTCCTACGAGCAGTACTTC. Translation: CASSPARQGSYEQYF.

The chain joins TRBV5-5 to TRBJ2-7; 7 positions match TRBD1. Unmatched junction bases numbered 7, after V lost 3 bases and J lost 4 bases. The CDR3 runs 14 residues. Germline V gene sequence: CDR1 SGHKS, CDR2 YYEKEE (reference sequence). CDR3 residues: CASSYGQASYEQYF. Written as DNA, the CDR3 is TGTGCCAGCAGCTACGGACAGGCATCGTACGAGCAGTACTTC.

This CDR3 is CASSLPFSENLYNEQFF. The CDR3 nucleotides read TGCGCCAGCAGCTTACCCTTCTCAGAAAACCTCTACAATGAGCAGTTCTTC. The rearrangement links TRBV5-1 to TRBJ2-1; no definite D call. Trimming took 2 bases from V and 3 from J, leaving 18 bases between them. The germline V gene encodes CDR1 SGHRS and CDR2 YFSETQ. The CDR3 sequence is 17 residues long. Combining the CDR3 with reference TRBV5-1 and TRBJ2-1 gives the whole variable domain KAGVTQTPRYLIKTRGQQVTLSCSPISGHRSVSWYQQTPGQGLQFLFEYFSETQRNKGNFPGRFSGRQFSNSRSEMNVSTLELGDSALYLCASSLPFSENLYNEQFFGPGTRLTVL.

V and J are TRBV5-1 and TRBJ2-1, with 9 positions matching TRBD1. Trimming at V came to 0 bases and at J to 2 bases, leaving 9 bases not matched to a gene. Germline CDR1 SGHRS, CDR2 YFSETQ. The CDR3 totals 18 residues. The CDR3 DNA sequence: TGCGCCAGCAGCTTGGCAACAGGGGGCTTATACACCTACAATGAGCAGTTCTTC. Translated: CASSLATGGLYTYNEQFF.

The chain combines TRBV19 with TRBJ2-1; maybe TRBD1 (5 bases). The CDR3 length is 15 residues. V was shortened by 3 bases and J by 7 bases, with 16 bases between the two germline ends. Germline V gives CDR1 LNHDA, CDR2 SQIVND (reference sequence). CDR3 in amino acids: CASSIARPKGNEQFF. In DNA, the CDR3 is TGTGCCAGTAGTATCGCCAGACCGAAGGGGAATGAGCAGTTCTTC.

This clone showed up just once. The chain joins TRBV6-5 to TRBJ1-2, with 7 bases lining up with TRBD1. CDR1 and CDR2 from the germline V gene are MNHEY and SVGAGI. The CDR3 is made up of 13 amino acids. The V segment lost 7 bases and the J segment 3 bases; nucleotides outside the gene matches: 5. The CDR3 sequence is CASTIGQDYGYTF. Written as DNA, the CDR3 is TGTGCCAGCACCATAGGACAGGACTATGGCTACACCTTC.

The gene calls are TRBV7-6 and TRBJ2-2; TRBD2 matches at 10 bases. The germline gives CDR1 SGHVS, CDR2 FNYEAQ. With 5 bases clipped from V and 7 bases from J, the junction kept 16 bases outside the gene matches. The CDR3 has 18 amino acids. The CDR3 nucleotides are TGTGCCAGCAGCAAACGCCCGAATAGCGGGGGGAAGGGCGGGGAGCTGTTTTTT. The encoded protein is CASSKRPNSGGKGGELFF.

J is TRBJ1-2 and V is TRBV6-5; perhaps TRBD1 as D (6 bases). Trimming shortened V by 6 bases and J by 4 bases, and 12 bases separated the two germline ends. CDR1 is MNHEY, CDR2 SVGAGI, per germline. This CDR3 is 13 amino acids long. The CDR3 bases are TGTGCCAGCAGGTACGACAGGAGCTATGGCTACACCTTC. It specifies CASRYDRSYGYTF.

The genes are TRBV29-1 and TRBJ1-2, with D perhaps matching TRBD1 (6 bases). The V gene's germline CDR1 is SQVTM and CDR2 ANQGSEA. V was pared by 7 bases and J by 4 bases, with 13 bases between. This CDR3 comprises 12 residues. The DNA for the CDR3 is TGCAGCGCATCGACAGGCGCCTATGGCTACACCTTC. This encodes CSASTGAYGYTF. The variable domain in full, with the rest retrieved from reference TRBV29-1 and TRBJ1-2, is SAVISQKPSRDICQRGTSLTIQCQVDSQVTMMFWYRQQPGQSLTLIATANQGSEATYESGFVIDKFPISRPNLTFSTLTVSNMSPEDSSIYLCSASTGAYGYTFGSGTRLTVV.

The chain recombines TRBV11-3 with TRBJ2-1, with 12 bases matching TRBD2. CDR1 and CDR2 (germline): SGHNT, YENEEA. The trim removed 5 bases at V and 6 bases at J, leaving 8 bases unmatched. The CDR3 has 16 amino acids. CDR3 in amino acids: CASSRNPGLAGNEQFF. CDR3 nucleotides: TGTGCCAGCAGCCGTAATCCGGGACTAGCGGGCAATGAGCAGTTCTTC.

This clone showed up just once. The chain joins TRBV5-6 to TRBJ1-1, with D hard to call. CDR3 length: 12 amino acids. Trimming stripped 0 bases from V and 4 bases from J, with 4 bases between. Germline CDR1 SGHDT, CDR2 YYEEEE. Here the CDR3 reads CASSLVGTEAFF. The CDR3 DNA sequence: TGTGCCAGCAGCTTGGTCGGCACTGAAGCTTTCTTT.

This chain joins TRBV5-4 and TRBJ1-6; 7 bases agree with TRBD1. J gave up 0 bases and V 3 bases, and 6 bases lay outside the gene matches. Germline CDR1 is SGHNT and CDR2 is YYREEE (reference sequence). The CDR3 contains 17 residues. CDR3 nucleotides: TGTGCCAGCAGCTCGGGACAGTTAAGCTCCTATAATTCACCCCTCCACTTT. It is translated as CASSSGQLSSYNSPLHF.

V usage is TRBV7-9 and J usage is TRBJ2-1; maybe TRBD2 (5 bases). The CDR3 contains 16 residues. The V end lost 5 bases, the J end lost 0 bases, and 14 bases lay between the germline ends. Germline V gives CDR1 SEHNR, CDR2 FQNEAQ (reference sequence). In nucleotides, the CDR3 is TGTGCCAGCAGCAGTGTAGGCGGGTTCTCCTACAATGAGCAGTTCTTC. The encoded protein is CASSSVGGFSYNEQFF. Full variable domain (outside the CDR3, taken from reference TRBV7-9 and TRBJ2-1): DTGVSQNPRHKITKRGQNVTFRCDPISEHNRLYWYRQTLGQGPEFLTYFQNEAQLEKSRLLSDRFSAERPKGSFSTLEIQRTEQGDSAMYLCASSSVGGFSYNEQFFGPGTRLTVL.

The rearrangement links TRBV19 to TRBJ2-3; 11 bases map to TRBD2. The junction had 13 bases not matched to a gene; V was cut back by 7 bases and J by 1 base. The CDR3 runs to 18 residues. Germline values: CDR1 LNHDA, CDR2 SQIVND (reference sequence). The CDR3 protein is CASTPWASGGPGTDTQYF. The CDR3, as DNA: TGTGCCAGTACCCCGTGGGCTAGCGGGGGGCCAGGCACAGATACGCAGTATTTT.

This chain connects TRBV6-4 to TRBJ2-1; a weak D match, TRBD1 (5 bases). This CDR3 has 13 amino acids. V was cut by 7 bases and J by 12 bases, with 19 bases left in between. CDR1 is MRHNA, CDR2 SNTAGT, per germline. CDR3 sequence: CASIPDSEDGQFF. The CDR3 bases are TGTGCCAGCATTCCCGACAGTGAAGACGGGCAGTTCTTC.

In DNA form, the CDR3 reads TGTGCCAGCAGACTCGACAGGGGGCTCTTGGCTTTCTTT. Translation gives CASRLDRGLLAFF. The chain joins TRBV6-6 to TRBJ1-1; 10 bases agree with TRBD1. The CDR3 runs 13 residues. Germline CDR1 MNHNY, CDR2 SVGAGI (reference sequence). Trimming took 6 bases from V and 11 from J; bases not matched to a gene: 9.

This clone came up a few times. J is TRBJ2-3 and V is TRBV7-2, with TRBD2 matching over 7 bases. The length of the CDR3 is 16 residues. Trimming cost V 4 bases and J 6 bases; bases outside gene matches: 13. Per germline, CDR1 SGHTA and CDR2 FQGNSA. In nucleotides, the CDR3 is TGTGCCAGCAGCTCAAACGCACTAGCGTCGCGGGATACGCAGTATTTT. It codes for CASSSNALASRDTQYF.

The chain links TRBV5-1 to TRBJ2-1; perhaps TRBD2 as D (6 bases). The CDR3 is made up of 14 amino acids. Germline values: CDR1 SGHRS, CDR2 YFSETQ. The V end lost 7 bases, the J end lost 6 bases, and 17 bases lay between the germline ends. The CDR3 sequence is CASSSGDTINEQFF. The DNA of the CDR3 is TGCGCCAGCTCCTCGGGGGATACGATCAATGAGCAGTTCTTC.

The CDR3 loop is CASSDQGRFYGYTF. As DNA, the CDR3 is TGTGCCAGCAGTGACCAGGGTCGGTTTTATGGCTACACCTTC. V is TRBV6-1 and J is TRBJ1-2; weak D call: TRBD1 (5 bases). Germline assignment: CDR1 MNHNS and CDR2 SASEGT. The germline V and J ends were trimmed by 3 bases and 5 bases, with 13 bases remaining between them. CDR3 size: 14 residues.

This chain links TRBV9 with TRBJ2-7; 9 bases are shared with TRBD1. V lost 2 bases, J lost 3 bases, and 18 bases stayed unmatched. CDR1 is SGDLS and CDR2 is YYNGEE in the germline V gene. CDR3 length equals 19 residues. This chain's CDR3 is CASSVGSSRTGQGNYEQYF. For the CDR3, the DNA is TGTGCCAGCAGCGTCGGCTCCAGTAGAACGGGACAGGGTAACTACGAGCAGTACTTC.

This chain connects TRBV6-1 to TRBJ2-3; D unclear. Germline V lookup: CDR1 MNHNS, CDR2 SASEGT. The CDR3 covers 13 residues. The germline V and J ends were trimmed by 8 bases and 1 base, with 10 bases remaining between them. The CDR3 loop is CASCLTGTDTQYF. Here the CDR3 DNA reads TGTGCCAGCTGCCTTACTGGCACAGATACGCAGTATTTT.